This T cell receptor (beta chain) is from a study of blood T cell repertoires in COVID-19. Across the study: Italy, Spain and the United States were the sources of the convalescent and acute COVID-19 samples. Sources were T cells, B-cell-depleted T cells, or PBMCs; the material itself was cDNA or gDNA.

Original analysis: The assay estimated nucleated cells by amplifying reference gene primers. TCRdb's table, derived via immunoSEQ multiplex PCR, lists solely in-frame clones and lacks some. V, J and clone size are those of that table, while D and trimming were read from the DNA. The data contain a few hundred thousand clones, over 75% of them singletons. CDR3 length equals 16 residues. Germline V gene lookup returns CDR1 MDHEN and CDR2 SYDVKM. Trimming stripped 6 bases from V and 0 bases from J, with 12 bases between. The sample consisted of peripheral blood. This clonotype was obtained from a woman between 45 and 65 years old who had recovered from COVID-19. This chain connects TRBV28 to TRBJ2-6; D is undetermined. For the CDR3, the DNA is TGTGCCAGCAGCCCCTGGCGGCCCTCTGGGGCCAACGTCCTGACTTTC. Translated, it gives CASSPWRPSGANVLTF.